The clone carrying this T cell receptor (beta chain) was seen repeatedly, ten times or more. Its antigen remains unidentified. This specimen comes from a study of T cell repertoires in cytomegalovirus infection. The CDR3 extends over 16 amino acids. The V gene lost 5 bases and the J gene lost 2 bases, with 17 bases spanning the gap. Germline V gives CDR1 SGHVS, CDR2 FQNEAQ. TCRdb fed the reads into MiXCR, producing one record per CDR3 protein. The repertoire includes 400,000 or so distinct CDR3 sequences, 15% to 20% of them detected once, and less than 9.5% sits in the top ten. The study, taken as a whole, reports: Dominating the ex vivo response were TCR beta clonotypes that were CMV-specific and HLA-C-restricted.

Sequenced: PBMCs. The V call is TRBV7-8, the J call TRBJ2-3; no definite D call. The sequence came from a human donor in good health (CMV status not recorded). Some clones in this sample may be carry-over from other donors' samples. For the CDR3, the DNA is TGTGCCAGCAGCCCTCTACGGTTTTCCCTCACAGATACGCAGTATTTT. Protein sequence: CASSPLRFSLTDTQYF.